The rows below give T cell receptor beta chains drawn from one sample of a study of shared clonotypes between healthy human individuals. Assay used: immunoSEQ multiplex PCR; TCRdb lists only in-frame clones, some missing. The sample includes about a million clones, 77% seen only once; the top ten take almost 0.9%. The sample was memory CD4+ T cells from PBMCs. Source of these receptors: a man in his late teens or twenties in good health. Some clones in this sample may be carry-over from other donors' samples. Each CDR3 is given with its conserved first and last residue. A D gene is named only where the DNA matches it firmly. The size field is filled for only some rows; it gives once, few, many or a size class.

>TRBJ1-3|NA|TRBD1|TRBV5-8
TGTGCCAGCAGCGTAAGGACAGGGCCTGGAAACACCATATATTTT
CASSVRTGPGNTIYF
>TRBJ2-1|NA|NA|TRBV2
TGTGCCAGCAGTGCCGTTAGTGATCTGTTCTTC
CASSAVSDLFF
>TRBJ2-3|NA|TRBD1|TRBV5-4
TGTGCCAGCGCCGAAGGGACAGGGCACTCCTCAAGCACAGATACGCAGTATTTT
CASAEGTGHSSSTDTQYF
>TRBJ2-1|NA|NA|TRBV25-1
TGTGCCAGCAGTGAATTTACAGGGCACTACAATGAGCAGTTCTTC
CASSEFTGHYNEQFF
>TRBJ1-1|few|NA|TRBV7-2
TGTGCCAGCAGTTTAAACAGAGGGAACACTGAAGCTTTCTTT
CASSLNRGNTEAFF
>TRBJ1-1|many|NA|TRBV27
TGTGCCAGCAGCCCCGACAGGAAGAACACTGAAGCTTTCTTT
CASSPDRKNTEAFF
>TRBJ2-7|NA|NA|TRBV19
TGTGCCAGTAGTATCACCCTCTACGAGCAGTACTTC
CASSITLYEQYF
>TRBJ2-7|NA|TRBD1|TRBV5-4
TGTGCCAGCAGCGGACAGGGCTACGAGCAGTACTTC
CASSGQGYEQYF
>TRBJ1-2|NA|NA|TRBV5-1
TGCGCCAGCAGCTGGGGGTACGATGGCTACACCTTC
CASSWGYDGYTF
>TRBJ1-1|once|TRBD1|TRBV6-1
TGTGCCAGCAGTGCCCCGGGACAGGGTAAAGCTTTCTTT
CASSAPGQGKAFF
>TRBJ2-7|NA|NA|TRBV28
TGTGCCAGCAGTTTAGGCCCCGGGTACTACGAGCAGTACTTC
CASSLGPGYYEQYF
>TRBJ2-5|NA|NA|TRBV5-4
TGTGCCAGCAGCTTGAGGCTAGCGAACCAAGAGACCCAGTACTTC
CASSLRLANQETQYF
>TRBJ2-6|NA|NA|TRBV29-1
TGCAGCGCGCGTTTTGGGGCCAACGTCCTGACTTTC
CSARFGANVLTF